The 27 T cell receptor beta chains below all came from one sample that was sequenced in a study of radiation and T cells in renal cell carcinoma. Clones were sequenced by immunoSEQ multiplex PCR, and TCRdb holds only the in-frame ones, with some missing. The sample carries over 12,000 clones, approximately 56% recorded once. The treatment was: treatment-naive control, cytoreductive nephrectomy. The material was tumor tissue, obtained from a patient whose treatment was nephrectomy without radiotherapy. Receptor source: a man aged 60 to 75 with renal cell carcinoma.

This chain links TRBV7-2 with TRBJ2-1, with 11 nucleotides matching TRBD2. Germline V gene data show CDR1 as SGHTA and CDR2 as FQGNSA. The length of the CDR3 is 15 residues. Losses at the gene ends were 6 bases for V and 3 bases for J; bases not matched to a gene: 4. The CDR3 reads CASRAGTSGYNEQFF. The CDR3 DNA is TGTGCCAGCAGGGCAGGGACTAGCGGCTACAATGAGCAGTTCTTC.

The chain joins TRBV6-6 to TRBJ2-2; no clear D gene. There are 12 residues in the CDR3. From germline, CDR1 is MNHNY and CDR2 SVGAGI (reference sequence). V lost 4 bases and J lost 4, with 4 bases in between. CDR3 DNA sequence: TGTGCCAGCAGTTTTAGCACCGGGGAGCTGTTTTTT. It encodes CASSFSTGELFF.

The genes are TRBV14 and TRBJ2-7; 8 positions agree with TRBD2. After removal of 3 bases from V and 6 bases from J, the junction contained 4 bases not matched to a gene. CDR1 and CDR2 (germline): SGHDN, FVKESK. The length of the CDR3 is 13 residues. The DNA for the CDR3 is TGTGCCAGCAGCCACGGACTAGCAGCCGAGCAGTACTTC. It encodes CASSHGLAAEQYF. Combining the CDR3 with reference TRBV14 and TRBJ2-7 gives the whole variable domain EAGVTQFPSHSVIEKGQTVTLRCDPISGHDNLYWYRRVMGKEIKFLLHFVKESKQDESGMPNNRFLAERTGGTYSTLKVQPAELEDSGVYFCASSHGLAAEQYFGPGTRLTVT.

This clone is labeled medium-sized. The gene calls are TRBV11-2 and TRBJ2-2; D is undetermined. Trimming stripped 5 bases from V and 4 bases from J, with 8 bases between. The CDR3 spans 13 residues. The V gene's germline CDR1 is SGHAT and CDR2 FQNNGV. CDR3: CASSPFFTGELFF. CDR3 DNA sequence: TGTGCCAGCAGCCCTTTCTTCACCGGGGAGCTGTTTTTT.

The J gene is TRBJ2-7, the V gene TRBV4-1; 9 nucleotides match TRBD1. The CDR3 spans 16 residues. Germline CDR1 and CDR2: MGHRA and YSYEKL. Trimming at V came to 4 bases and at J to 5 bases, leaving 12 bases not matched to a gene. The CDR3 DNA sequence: TGCGCCAGCAGCCGGGACAGGGTATCTCCGGTTGACGAGCAGTACTTC. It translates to CASSRDRVSPVDEQYF.

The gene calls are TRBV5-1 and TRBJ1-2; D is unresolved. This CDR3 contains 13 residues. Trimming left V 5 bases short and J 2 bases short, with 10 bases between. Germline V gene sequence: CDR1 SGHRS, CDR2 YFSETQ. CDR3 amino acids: CASSFSDNYGYTF. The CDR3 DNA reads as TGCGCCAGCAGTTTCAGTGACAACTATGGCTACACCTTC.

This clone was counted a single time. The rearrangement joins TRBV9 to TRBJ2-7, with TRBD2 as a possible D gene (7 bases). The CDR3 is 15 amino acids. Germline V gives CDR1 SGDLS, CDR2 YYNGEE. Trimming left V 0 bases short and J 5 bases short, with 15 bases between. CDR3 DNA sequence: TGTGCCAGCAGCGTAGGGTCCGGGGGGCTCGACGAGCAGTACTTC. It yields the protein CASSVGSGGLDEQYF.

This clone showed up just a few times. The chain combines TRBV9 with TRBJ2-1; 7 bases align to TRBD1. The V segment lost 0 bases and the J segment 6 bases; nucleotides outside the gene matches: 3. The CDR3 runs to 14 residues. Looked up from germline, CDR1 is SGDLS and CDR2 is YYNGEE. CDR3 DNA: TGTGCCAGCAGCGTAGGGACAGGTCTCAATGAGCAGTTCTTC. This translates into CASSVGTGLNEQFF.

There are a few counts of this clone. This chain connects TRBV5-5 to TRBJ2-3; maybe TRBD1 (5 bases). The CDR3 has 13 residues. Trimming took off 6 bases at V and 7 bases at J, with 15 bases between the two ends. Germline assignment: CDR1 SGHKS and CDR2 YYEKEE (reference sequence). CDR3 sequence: CASTLQDDYTQYF. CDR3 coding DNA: TGTGCCAGCACCCTACAGGACGATTATACGCAGTATTTT.

The CDR3 is CASSSPGGSYEQYF. The CDR3, as DNA: TGTGCCAGCAGCTCGCCGGGAGGCTCCTACGAGCAGTACTTC. The chain links TRBV7-9 to TRBJ2-7; 7 bases are shared with TRBD2. This CDR3 spans 14 amino acids. The junction had 3 bases not matched to a gene; V was cut back by 4 bases and J by 0 bases. CDR1 is SEHNR, CDR2 FQNEAQ, per germline (reference sequence).

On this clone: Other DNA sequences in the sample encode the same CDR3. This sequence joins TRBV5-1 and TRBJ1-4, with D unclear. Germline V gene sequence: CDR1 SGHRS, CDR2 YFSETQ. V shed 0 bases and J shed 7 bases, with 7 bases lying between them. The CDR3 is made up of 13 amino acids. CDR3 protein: CASSLDWAEKLFF. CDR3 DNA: TGCGCCAGCAGCTTGGACTGGGCTGAAAAACTGTTTTTT. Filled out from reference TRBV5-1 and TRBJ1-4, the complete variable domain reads KAGVTQTPRYLIKTRGQQVTLSCSPISGHRSVSWYQQTPGQGLQFLFEYFSETQRNKGNFPGRFSGRQFSNSRSEMNVSTLELGDSALYLCASSLDWAEKLFFGSGTQLSVL.

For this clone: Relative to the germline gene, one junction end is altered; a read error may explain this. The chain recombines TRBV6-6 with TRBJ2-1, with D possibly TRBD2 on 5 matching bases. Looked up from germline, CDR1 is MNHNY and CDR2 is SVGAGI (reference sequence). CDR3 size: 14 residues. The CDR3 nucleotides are TGTGCCAGCAGTTACGTGGACTCCAACAATGAGCAGTTCTTC. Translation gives CASSYVDSNNEQFF.

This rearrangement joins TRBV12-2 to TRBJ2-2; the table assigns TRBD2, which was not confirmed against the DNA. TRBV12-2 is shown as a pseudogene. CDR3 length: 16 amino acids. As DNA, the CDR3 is TGTGCAAGTCGCTTTAGAACCGAGCGGGTGCCCGGGGAGCTGTTTTTT. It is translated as CASRFRTERVPGELFF.

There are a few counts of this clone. The CDR3 region is CASSAATISSYNEQFF. The CDR3 coding sequence is TGTGCCAGCAGTGCCGCCACGATCTCCTCCTACAATGAGCAGTTCTTC. The J gene is TRBJ2-1, the V gene TRBV6-1, with D uncertain. V lost 4 bases, J lost 0 bases, and 13 bases lay in between. This CDR3 is 16 amino acids long. Germline CDR1 is MNHNS and CDR2 is SASEGT.

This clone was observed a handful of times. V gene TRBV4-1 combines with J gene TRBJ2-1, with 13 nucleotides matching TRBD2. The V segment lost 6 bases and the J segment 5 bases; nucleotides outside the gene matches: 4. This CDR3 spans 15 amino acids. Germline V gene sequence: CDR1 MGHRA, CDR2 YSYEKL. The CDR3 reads CASRHGLAGDNEQFF. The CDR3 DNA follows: TGCGCCAGCAGGCACGGACTAGCGGGGGACAATGAGCAGTTCTTC.

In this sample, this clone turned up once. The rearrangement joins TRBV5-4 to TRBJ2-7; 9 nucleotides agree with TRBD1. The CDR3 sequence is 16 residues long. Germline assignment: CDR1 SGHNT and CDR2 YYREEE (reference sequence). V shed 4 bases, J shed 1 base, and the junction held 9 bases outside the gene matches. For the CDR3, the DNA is TGTGCCAGCAGCGCCCAAACCGGGACAGGGTCCTACGAGCAGTACTTC. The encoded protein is CASSAQTGTGSYEQYF.

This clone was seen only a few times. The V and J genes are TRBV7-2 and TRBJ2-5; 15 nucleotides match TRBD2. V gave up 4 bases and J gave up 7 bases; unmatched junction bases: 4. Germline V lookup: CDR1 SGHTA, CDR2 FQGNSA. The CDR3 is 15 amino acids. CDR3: CASSWTSGREGTQYF. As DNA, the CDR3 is TGTGCCAGCAGCTGGACTAGCGGGAGGGAGGGGACCCAGTACTTC. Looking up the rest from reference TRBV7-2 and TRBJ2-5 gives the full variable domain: GAGVSQSPSNKVTEKGKDVELRCDPISGHTALYWYRQSLGQGLEFLIYFQGNSAPDKSGLPSDRFSAERTGGSVSTLTIQRTQQEDSAVYLCASSWTSGREGTQYFGPGTRLLVL.

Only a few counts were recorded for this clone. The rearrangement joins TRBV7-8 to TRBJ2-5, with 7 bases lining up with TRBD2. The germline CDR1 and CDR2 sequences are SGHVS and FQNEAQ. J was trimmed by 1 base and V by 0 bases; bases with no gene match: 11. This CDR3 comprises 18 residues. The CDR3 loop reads CASSLAESSLAVQETQYF. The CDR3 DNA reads TGTGCCAGCAGCTTAGCGGAATCTTCCCTAGCGGTCCAAGAGACCCAGTACTTC.

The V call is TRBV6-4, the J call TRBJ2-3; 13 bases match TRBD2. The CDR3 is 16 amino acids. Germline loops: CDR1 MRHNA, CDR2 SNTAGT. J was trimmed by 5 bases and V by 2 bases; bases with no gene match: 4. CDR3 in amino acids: CASSDGTSGDVDTQYF. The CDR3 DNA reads TGTGCCAGCAGTGACGGGACTAGCGGGGATGTAGATACGCAGTATTTT.

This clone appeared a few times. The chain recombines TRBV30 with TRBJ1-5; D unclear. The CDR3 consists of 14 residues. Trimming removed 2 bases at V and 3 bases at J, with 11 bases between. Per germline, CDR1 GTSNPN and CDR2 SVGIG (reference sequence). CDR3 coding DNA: TGTGCCTGGAGTACACAACGATTCAATCAGCCCCAGCATTTT. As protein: CAWSTQRFNQPQHF. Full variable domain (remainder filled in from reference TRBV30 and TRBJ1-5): SQTIHQWPATLVQPVGSPLSLECTVEGTSNPNLYWYRQAAGRGLQLLFYSVGIGQISSEVPQNLSASRPQDRQFILSSKKLLLSDSGFYLCAWSTQRFNQPQHFGDGTRLSIL.

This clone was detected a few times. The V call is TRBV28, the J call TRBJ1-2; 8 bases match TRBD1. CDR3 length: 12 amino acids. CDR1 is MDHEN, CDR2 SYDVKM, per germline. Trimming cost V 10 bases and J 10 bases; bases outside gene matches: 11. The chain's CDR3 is CAIDRDRRHYTF. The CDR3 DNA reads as TGTGCCATCGACCGGGACAGGAGACACTACACCTTC.

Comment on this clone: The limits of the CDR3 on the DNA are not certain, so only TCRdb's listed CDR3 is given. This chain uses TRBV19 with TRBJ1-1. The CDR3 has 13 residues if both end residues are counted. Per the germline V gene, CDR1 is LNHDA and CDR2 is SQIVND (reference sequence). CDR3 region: CASSILAGVEAFF.

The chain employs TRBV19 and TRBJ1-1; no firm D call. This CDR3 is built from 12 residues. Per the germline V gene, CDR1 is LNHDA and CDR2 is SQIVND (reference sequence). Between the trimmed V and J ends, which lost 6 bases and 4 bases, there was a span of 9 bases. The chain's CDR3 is CASSKGVTEAFF. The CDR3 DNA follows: TGTGCCAGTAGCAAGGGAGTCACTGAAGCTTTCTTT.

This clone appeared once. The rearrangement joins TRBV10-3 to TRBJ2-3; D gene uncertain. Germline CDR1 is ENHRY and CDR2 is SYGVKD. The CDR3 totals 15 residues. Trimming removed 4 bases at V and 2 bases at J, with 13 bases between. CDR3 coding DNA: TGTGCCATCAGTGTAAGGCTAGTCGACACAGATACGCAGTATTTT. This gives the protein CAISVRLVDTDTQYF.

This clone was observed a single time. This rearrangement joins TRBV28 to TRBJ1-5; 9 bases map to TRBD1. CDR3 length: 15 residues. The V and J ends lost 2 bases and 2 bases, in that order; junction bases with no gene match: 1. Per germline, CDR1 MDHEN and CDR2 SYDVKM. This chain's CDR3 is CASSLTGGGNQPQHF. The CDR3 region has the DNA TGTGCCAGCAGTTTAACAGGGGGCGGCAATCAGCCCCAGCATTTT.

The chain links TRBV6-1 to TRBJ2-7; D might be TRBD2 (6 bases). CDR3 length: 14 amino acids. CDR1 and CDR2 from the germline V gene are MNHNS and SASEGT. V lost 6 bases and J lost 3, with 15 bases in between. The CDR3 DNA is TGTGCCAGCAGCCCCCGGATGGGGGGCTACGAGCAGTACTTC. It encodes CASSPRMGGYEQYF.

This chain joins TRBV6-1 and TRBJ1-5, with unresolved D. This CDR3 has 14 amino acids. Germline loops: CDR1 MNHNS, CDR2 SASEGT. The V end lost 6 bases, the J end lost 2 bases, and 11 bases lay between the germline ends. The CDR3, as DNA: TGTGCCAGCAGGTGGGGTGGGGGCAATCAGCCCCAGCATTTT. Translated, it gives CASRWGGGNQPQHF.